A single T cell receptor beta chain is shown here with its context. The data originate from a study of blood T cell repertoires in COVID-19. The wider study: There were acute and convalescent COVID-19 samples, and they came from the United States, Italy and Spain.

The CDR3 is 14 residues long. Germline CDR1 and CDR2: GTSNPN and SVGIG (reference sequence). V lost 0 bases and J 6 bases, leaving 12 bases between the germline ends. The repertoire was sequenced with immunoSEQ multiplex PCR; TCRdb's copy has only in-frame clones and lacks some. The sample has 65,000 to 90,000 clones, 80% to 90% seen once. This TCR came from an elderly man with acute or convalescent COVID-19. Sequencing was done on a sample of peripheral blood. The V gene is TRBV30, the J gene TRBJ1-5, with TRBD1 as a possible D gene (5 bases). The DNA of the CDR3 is TGTGCCTGGAGTGTGGGTAGGGGCGGTCAGCCCCAGCATTTT. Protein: CAWSVGRGGQPQHF.